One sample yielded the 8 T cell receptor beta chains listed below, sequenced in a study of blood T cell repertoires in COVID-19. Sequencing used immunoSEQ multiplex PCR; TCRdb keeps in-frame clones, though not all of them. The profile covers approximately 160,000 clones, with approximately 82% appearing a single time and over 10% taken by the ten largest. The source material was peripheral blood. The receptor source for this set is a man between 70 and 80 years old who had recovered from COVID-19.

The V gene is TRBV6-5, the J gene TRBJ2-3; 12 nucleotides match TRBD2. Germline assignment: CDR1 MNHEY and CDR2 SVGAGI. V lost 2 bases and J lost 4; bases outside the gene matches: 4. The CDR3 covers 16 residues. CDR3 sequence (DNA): TGTGCCAGCAGTTACGTCGCTAGCGGGGGGGCAGATACGCAGTATTTT. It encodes CASSYVASGGADTQYF.

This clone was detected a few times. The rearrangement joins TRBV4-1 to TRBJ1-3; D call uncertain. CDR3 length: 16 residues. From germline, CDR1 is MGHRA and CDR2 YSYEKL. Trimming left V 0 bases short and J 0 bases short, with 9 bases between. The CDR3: CASSQDVVSSGNTIYF. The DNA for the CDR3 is TGCGCCAGCAGCCAAGACGTGGTTAGCTCTGGAAACACCATATATTTT.

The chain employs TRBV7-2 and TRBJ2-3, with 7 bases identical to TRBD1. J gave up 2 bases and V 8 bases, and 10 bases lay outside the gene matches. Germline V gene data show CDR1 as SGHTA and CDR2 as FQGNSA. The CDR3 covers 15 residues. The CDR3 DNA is TGTGCCAGCGGCCGCCGTGAGGGGGCCACAGATACGCAGTATTTT. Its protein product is CASGRREGATDTQYF.

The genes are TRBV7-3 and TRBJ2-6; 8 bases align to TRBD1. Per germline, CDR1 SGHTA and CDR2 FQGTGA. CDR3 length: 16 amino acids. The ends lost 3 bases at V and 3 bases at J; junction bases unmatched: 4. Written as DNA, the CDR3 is TGTGCCAGCAGCTTGACAGGGGAATTTGGGGCCAACGTCCTGACTTTC. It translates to CASSLTGEFGANVLTF. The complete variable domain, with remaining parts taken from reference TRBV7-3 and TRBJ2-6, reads GAGVSQTPSNKVTEKGKYVELRCDPISGHTALYWYRQSLGQGPEFLIYFQGTGAADDSGLPNDRFFAVRPEGSVSTLKIQRTERGDSAVYLCASSLTGEFGANVLTFGAGSRLTVL.

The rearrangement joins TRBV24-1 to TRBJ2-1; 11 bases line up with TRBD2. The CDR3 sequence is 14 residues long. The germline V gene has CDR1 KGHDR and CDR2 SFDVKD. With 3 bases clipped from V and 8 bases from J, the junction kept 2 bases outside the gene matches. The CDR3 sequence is CATSDDSGRDEQFF. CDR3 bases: TGTGCCACCAGTGATGATAGCGGGAGGGATGAGCAGTTCTTC.

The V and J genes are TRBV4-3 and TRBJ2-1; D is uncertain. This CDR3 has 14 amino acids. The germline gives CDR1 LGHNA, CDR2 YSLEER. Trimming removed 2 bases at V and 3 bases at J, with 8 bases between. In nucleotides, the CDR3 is TGCGCCAGCAGCCAACGCGTGCACTACAATGAGCAGTTCTTC. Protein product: CASSQRVHYNEQFF.

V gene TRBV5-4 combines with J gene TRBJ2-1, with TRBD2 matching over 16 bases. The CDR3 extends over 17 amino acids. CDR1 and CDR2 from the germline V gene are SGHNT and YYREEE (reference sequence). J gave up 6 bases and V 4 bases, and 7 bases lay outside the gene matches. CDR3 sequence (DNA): TGTGCCAGCAGCGCCGGGACTAGCGGGAGGGCCTTCAATGAGCAGTTCTTC. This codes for CASSAGTSGRAFNEQFF.

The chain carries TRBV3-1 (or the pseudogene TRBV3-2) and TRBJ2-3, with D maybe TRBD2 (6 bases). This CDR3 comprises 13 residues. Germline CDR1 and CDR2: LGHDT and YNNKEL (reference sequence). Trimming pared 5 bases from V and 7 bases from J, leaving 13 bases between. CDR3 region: CASSIRDSNTQYF. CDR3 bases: TGTGCCAGCAGCATCCGGGACTCCAATACGCAGTATTTT.